This is a list of T cell receptor beta chains from one sample in a study of shared clonotypes between healthy human individuals. Sequencing used immunoSEQ multiplex PCR; TCRdb keeps in-frame clones, though not all of them. The table includes 2 million to 2.5 million clones, around 92% detected once. Input material: naive CD4+ T cells from PBMCs. Source of these receptors: a man between 18 and 29 years old in good health. Some clones in this sample may be carry-over from other donors' samples. CDR3s include the opening cysteine and the closing phenylalanine or tryptophan. Each record gives: V gene, D gene, J gene, clone size, CDR3 DNA, CDR3 protein. A D gene is named only where the DNA matches it firmly. Some rows have no size entry. The others give once, few or many, or a class for an expanded clone.

V: TRBV5-1; D: -; J: TRBJ2-7; size: -; DNA: TGCGCCAGCACCAAACAGGGTAACTACGAGCAGTACTTC; CDR3: CASTKQGNYEQYF
V: TRBV27; D: -; J: TRBJ2-3; size: -; DNA: TGTGCCAGCACCAAGGCCGGCGTTTACCGGGGCACAGATACGCAGTATTTT; CDR3: CASTKAGVYRGTDTQYF
V: TRBV15; D: -; J: TRBJ2-2; size: -; DNA: TGTGCCACCAGGTCAGGGACGAACACCGGGGAGCTGTTTTTT; CDR3: CATRSGTNTGELFF
V: TRBV11-1; D: -; J: TRBJ2-1; size: -; DNA: TGTGCCAGCAGCCAGACTAGTTTCTCCTACAATGAGCAGTTCTTC; CDR3: CASSQTSFSYNEQFF
V: TRBV6-6; D: -; J: TRBJ2-7; size: once; DNA: TGTGCCAGCAGTCAACCGGAGGAATTATACGAGCAGTACTTC; CDR3: CASSQPEELYEQYF
V: TRBV7-9; D: -; J: TRBJ2-3; size: -; DNA: TGTGCCAGCAGCCCCAATTCCGAACTTAATACGCGTTATTTT; CDR3: CASSPNSELNTRYF
V: TRBV18; D: -; J: TRBJ2-7; size: -; DNA: TGTGCCAGCTCAGTGACTCAGGAGATTGCGTGCTCCTTC; CDR3: CASSVTQEIACSF
V: TRBV5-1; D: TRBD1; J: TRBJ1-1; size: -; DNA: TGCGCCAGCAGCTCGACAGGGGGCGGAACTGAAGCTTTCTTT; CDR3: CASSSTGGGTEAFF
V: TRBV7-3; D: TRBD2; J: TRBJ2-2; size: -; DNA: TGTGCCAGCAGTTACGACGGGTATAGCGGGAGTGACACCGGGGAGCTGTTTTTT; CDR3: CASSYDGYSGSDTGELFF
V: TRBV11-2; D: -; J: TRBJ2-7; size: -; DNA: TGTGCCAGCACTTACCGGAGCTCCTACGAGCAGTACTTC; CDR3: CASTYRSSYEQYF
V: TRBV15; D: TRBD2; J: TRBJ2-3; size: -; DNA: TGTGCCACCAGCAGAGATCGGGCTAGCGGGAGGGGAGATACGCAGTATTTT; CDR3: CATSRDRASGRGDTQYF
V: TRBV5-1; D: TRBD2; J: TRBJ2-1; size: -; DNA: TGCGCCAGCAGCTTGACTAGCGGGAGATACAATGAGCAGTTCTTC; CDR3: CASSLTSGRYNEQFF
V: TRBV5-4; D: -; J: TRBJ1-2; size: -; DNA: TGTGCCAGCAGCAAGGGCTGGAGGGCAGAGGTGCACGACTATGGCTACACCTTC; CDR3: CASSKGWRAEVHDYGYTF
V: TRBV9; D: TRBD2; J: TRBJ2-5; size: -; DNA: TGTGCCAGCAGCGTAGGGACTAGCGGGAGGATCATTGAGACCCAGTACTTC; CDR3: CASSVGTSGRIIETQYF
V: TRBV15; D: TRBD1; J: TRBJ1-5; size: -; DNA: TGTGCCACCAGCAGGGGACAGACTAGCAATCAGCCCCAGCATTTT; CDR3: CATSRGQTSNQPQHF
V: TRBV5-1; D: -; J: TRBJ2-3; size: -; DNA: TGCGCCAGCAGCTCCCAGTTGTTGGGGGTCGCGGGCACAGATACGCAGTATTTT; CDR3: CASSSQLLGVAGTDTQYF
V: TRBV7-2; D: -; J: TRBJ2-7; size: -; DNA: TGTGCCAGCAGCTTAGTAGCGGCAAACTACGAGCAGTACTTC; CDR3: CASSLVAANYEQYF
V: TRBV5-1; D: -; J: TRBJ1-5; size: once; DNA: TGCGCCAGCAGCTTTTCTCCAGACTTCAATCAGCCCCAGCATTTT; CDR3: CASSFSPDFNQPQHF
V: TRBV19; D: -; J: TRBJ1-5; size: -; DNA: TGTGCCATTCCCTCCACTCTCACCCGGCGGGTTCCTATAAGCAATCAGCCCCAGCATTTT; CDR3: CAIPSTLTRRVPISNQPQHF
V: TRBV28; D: TRBD1; J: TRBJ2-4; size: -; DNA: TGTGCCAGCAGCCATCAGGGGACAGGGGGAATTCAGTACTTC; CDR3: CASSHQGTGGIQYF
V: TRBV28; D: TRBD1; J: TRBJ1-2; size: -; DNA: TGTGCCGGGGGACAGCGCCTAAACTATGGCTACACCTTC; CDR3: CAGGQRLNYGYTF
V: TRBV6-1; D: -; J: TRBJ2-7; size: -; DNA: TGTGCCAGCAGTGAAAGCCTACTACAGGGCTCCTACGAGCAGTACTTC; CDR3: CASSESLLQGSYEQYF
V: TRBV27; D: -; J: TRBJ2-5; size: -; DNA: TGTGCCAGCAGTCGGACGCCGGGGCACCAAGAGACCCAGTACTTC; CDR3: CASSRTPGHQETQYF
V: TRBV7-3; D: -; J: TRBJ1-4; size: -; DNA: TGTGCCAGCAGCTTAAACCGCGCAACTAATGAAAAACTGTTTTTT; CDR3: CASSLNRATNEKLFF
V: TRBV28; D: TRBD2; J: TRBJ2-3; size: -; DNA: TGTGCCAGCAGTTTGCGGAGAGGACTAGCGGGAGAGGGGGGAGGGTTGGATACGCAGTATTTT; CDR3: CASSLRRGLAGEGGGLDTQYF
V: TRBV4-2; D: TRBD2; J: TRBJ2-2; size: -; DNA: TGTGCCAGCAGCCACACTGCTAGCGGGAGTGACACCGGGGAGCTGTTTTTT; CDR3: CASSHTASGSDTGELFF
V: TRBV5-6; D: -; J: TRBJ1-5; size: -; DNA: TGTGCCAGCAGCCGGGGATACTCGAGCAATCAGCCCCAGCATTTT; CDR3: CASSRGYSSNQPQHF
V: TRBV27; D: TRBD2; J: TRBJ2-1; size: -; DNA: TGTGCCAGCAGCCGAGCGGGGTTAAACAATGAGCAGTTCTTC; CDR3: CASSRAGLNNEQFF